These T cell receptor beta chains were read from a single sample in a study of T cells in Graves' hyperthyroidism and ophthalmopathy. In TCRdb, the multiplex PCR reads were re-called with MiXCR into one record per CDR3 protein. The sample contains some 700,000 distinct CDR3 sequences, 17% of which appear only once. The sequencing input was blood. The receptor set was obtained from a man aged 45-65 years with Graves' hyperthyroidism. Each CDR3 is given with its conserved first and last residue. A D gene is named only where the DNA matches it firmly. Clone sizes are given selectively: once, few, many, or a class where the clone is expanded.

J	size	D	length	V	CDR3	DNA
TRBJ2-7	.	TRBD2	16	TRBV6-6	CASSYPPTSGSYEQYF	TGTGCCAGCAGTTACCCGCCGACTAGCGGTTCCTACGAGCAGTACTTC
TRBJ2-7	many	TRBD2	14	TRBV27	CASSGGEGPYEQYF	TGTGCCAGCAGTGGGGGGGAGGGTCCTTACGAGCAGTACTTC
TRBJ2-3	.	TRBD2	17	TRBV28	CASSSPHSGRATDTQYF	TGTGCCAGCAGTTCCCCCCACAGCGGGAGGGCGACAGATACGCAGTATTTT
TRBJ2-1	.	TRBD2	16	TRBV3-1	CASSQGGTSGNGEQFF	TGTGCCAGCAGCCAAGGGGGGACTAGCGGGAACGGTGAGCAGTTCTTC
TRBJ2-1	many	.	14	TRBV28	CASTLPQARNEQFF	TGTGCCAGCACACTCCCCCAAGCGAGAAATGAGCAGTTCTTC
TRBJ1-6	many	TRBD1	15	TRBV28	CASRPSTGGGSPLHF	TGTGCCAGCAGGCCCTCTACAGGGGGCGGATCACCCCTCCACTTT
TRBJ1-1	many	.	16	TRBV7-8	CASSLESAGLNTEAFF	TGTGCCAGCAGCTTAGAGTCAGCTGGGCTGAACACTGAAGCTTTCTTT
TRBJ2-7	.	.	13	TRBV25-1	CASSEAIMYEQYF	TGTGCCAGCAGTGAAGCCATAATGTACGAGCAGTACTTC
TRBJ1-6	many	.	15	TRBV11-2	CASSLAQGIDSPLHF	TGTGCCAGCAGCTTAGCCCAGGGGATAGATTCACCCCTCCACTTT
TRBJ2-7	.	TRBD2	15	TRBV29-1	CSVTFAGGGTYEQYF	TGCAGCGTTACCTTCGCGGGAGGGGGAACCTACGAGCAGTACTTC
TRBJ2-3	many	TRBD2	17	TRBV12-3/TRBV12-4	CASSFRSGTISTDTQYF	TGTGCCAGCAGTTTTCGTAGCGGGACCATTAGCACAGATACGCAGTATTTT
TRBJ2-3	.	.	14	TRBV12-3/TRBV12-4	CASTPRGSTDTQYF	TGTGCCAGCACCCCCCGCGGTAGCACAGATACGCAGTATTTT
TRBJ1-3	.	.	14	TRBV29-1	CSAIPVSSGNTIYF	TGCAGCGCCATCCCAGTTTCCTCTGGAAACACAATATATTTT
TRBJ2-1	many	TRBD1	15	TRBV2	CASSEGWTGIYEQFF	TGTGCCAGCAGTGAAGGGTGGACAGGGATCTATGAGCAGTTCTTC
TRBJ2-5	many	.	14	TRBV27	CASSLTGVGETQYF	TGTGCCAGCAGCCTAACGGGAGTGGGAGAGACCCAGTACTTC
TRBJ2-3	many	.	14	TRBV28	CASSQNWYTDTQYF	TGTGCCAGCAGCCAAAATTGGTACACAGATACGCAGTATTTT
TRBJ2-7	many	TRBD2	15	TRBV28	CASSRLAGDPWEQYF	TGTGCCAGCAGCCGGCTAGCGGGAGACCCCTGGGAGCAGTACTTC
TRBJ2-1	.	.	14	TRBV19	CASSRDSIYNEQFF	TGTGCCAGTAGCAGGGACTCGATCTACAATGAGCAGTTCTTC
TRBJ1-1	many	.	15	TRBV6-5	CASSYSRWRNTEAFF	TGTGCCAGCAGTTACTCCCGGTGGCGGAACACTGAAGCTTTCTTT
TRBJ2-7	.	TRBD1	14	TRBV18	CASSRLDRELEQYF	TGTGCCAGCTCACGATTGGACAGGGAACTGGAGCAGTACTTC
TRBJ2-7	many	.	15	TRBV2	CASSEDREFSYEQYF	TGTGCCAGCAGTGAAGACCGGGAGTTTTCCTACGAGCAGTACTTC
TRBJ2-7	few	.	15	TRBV5-5	CASTLIGEISYEQYF	TGTGCCAGCACTCTTATCGGGGAGATCTCCTACGAGCAGTACTTC